Reported below is one TCR beta chain. Its antigen is currently unknown. Both 60 Vbeta primers and 13 Jbeta primers went into the PCR. Sequencing used immunoSEQ multiplex PCR; TCRdb keeps in-frame clones, though not all of them. Found here are roughly 140,000 clones, 76% of them singletons; the top ten hold around 2%. This entry comes from a study of cytomegalovirus exposure and HLA in healthy donors. Study observations and caveats: In a later analysis, several top co-occurrence clusters appeared linked to parvovirus B19, influenza, CMV and Epstein-Barr virus.

The CDR3 extends over 14 amino acids. With 3 bases removed from V and 7 bases from J, the gap between germline ends came to 13 bases. Looked up from germline, CDR1 is ENHRY and CDR2 is SYGVKD. The sample consisted of PBMCs. The chain has TRBV10-3 and TRBJ2-1; D might be TRBD1 (5 bases). This sequence was found in a woman aged 40 to 55 in good health and CMV-seronegative. CDR3 nucleotide sequence: TGTGCCATCAGTGATGGTGGGGCGCAGAATGAGCAGTTCTTC. It yields the protein CAISDGGAQNEQFF.